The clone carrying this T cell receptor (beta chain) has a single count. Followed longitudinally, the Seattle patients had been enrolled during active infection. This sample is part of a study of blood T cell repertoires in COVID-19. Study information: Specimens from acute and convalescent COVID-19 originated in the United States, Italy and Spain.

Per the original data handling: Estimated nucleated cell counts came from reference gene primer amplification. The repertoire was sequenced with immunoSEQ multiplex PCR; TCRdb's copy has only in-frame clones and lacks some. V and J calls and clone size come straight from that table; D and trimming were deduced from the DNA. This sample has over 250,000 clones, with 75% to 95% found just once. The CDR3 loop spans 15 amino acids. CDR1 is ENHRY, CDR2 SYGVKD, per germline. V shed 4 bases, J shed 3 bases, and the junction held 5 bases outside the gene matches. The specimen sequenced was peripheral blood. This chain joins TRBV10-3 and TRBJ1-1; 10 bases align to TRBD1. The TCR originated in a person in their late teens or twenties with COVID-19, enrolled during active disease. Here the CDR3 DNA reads TGTGCCATCAGTGGGCGGACAGGGGGGGACACTGAAGCTTTCTTT. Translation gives CAISGRTGGDTEAFF.